This TCR beta chain stems from a study of tumor-infiltrating lymphocytes in primary liver carcinoma. Study-level background: All patients had surgically resected primary liver carcinoma.

This clonotype showed up many times. Its antigen remains unidentified. The researchers produced TCR beta cDNA from 500 to 550 ng total RNA with a constant-region primer. Modified slightly, ARM-PCR produced TCR beta libraries over three nested multiplex PCR rounds. A C-beta reverse primer was combined with TRBV1-TRBV30 forward primers in the first two PCR rounds, and each round had ten to eleven cycles. MiXCR, run by TCRdb on the multiplex PCR reads, gives a single entry per CDR3 protein. The table has about 330,000 distinct CDR3 sequences, about 65% seen once. General study results and limits: Tumor-adjacent and tumor-blood pairs shared less of their repertoires than tumor region pairs shared.

RNA isolated from unsorted whole blood supplied the blood RNA, with germline DNA also extracted. Blood samples of roughly 4.2 milliliters were drawn preoperatively. The germline CDR1 and CDR2 sequences are MNHEY and SVGEGT. The CDR3 loop spans 12 amino acids. Trimming pared 7 bases from V and 4 bases from J, leaving 8 bases between. The sample was peripheral blood. The sequence came from a man aged 35-49 years with primary liver carcinoma and hepatitis B virus infection. The chain couples TRBV6-2 or TRBV6-3 to TRBJ1-5, with no clear D. The CDR3 sequence: CASKLVNQPQHF. The CDR3 DNA follows: TGTGCCAGCAAATTAGTAAATCAGCCCCAGCATTTT.